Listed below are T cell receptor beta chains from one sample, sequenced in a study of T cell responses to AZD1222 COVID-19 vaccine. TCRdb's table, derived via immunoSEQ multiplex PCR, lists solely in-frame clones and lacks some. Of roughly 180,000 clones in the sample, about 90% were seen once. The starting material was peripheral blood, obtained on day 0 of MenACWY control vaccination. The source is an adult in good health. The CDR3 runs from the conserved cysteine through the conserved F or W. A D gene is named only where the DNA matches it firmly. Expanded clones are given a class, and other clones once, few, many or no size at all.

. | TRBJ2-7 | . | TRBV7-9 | TGTGCCAGCAGCCAGGGTTGGGGAAATCCCTTCTACGAGCAGTACTTC | CASSQGWGNPFYEQYF
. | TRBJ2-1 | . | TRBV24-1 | TGTGCCACCAGTGATGAACGAGGCAATGAGCAGTTCTTC | CATSDERGNEQFF
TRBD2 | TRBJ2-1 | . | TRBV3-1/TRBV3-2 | TGTGCCACGACTTCGACTCCGGGACTAGAGCAGTTCTTC | CATTSTPGLEQFF
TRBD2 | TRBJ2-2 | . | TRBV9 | TGTGCCAGCAGCGTACCAGCGGGGGGGAACACCGGGGAGCTGTTTTTT | CASSVPAGGNTGELFF
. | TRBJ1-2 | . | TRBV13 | TGTGCCAGCAGCTTAGGACAGGGAGATGGCTACACCTTC | CASSLGQGDGYTF
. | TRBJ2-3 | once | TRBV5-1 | TGCGCCAGCAGCTCACAAACAGGAGGAGTAGTAGCCACAGATACGCAGTATTTT | CASSSQTGGVVATDTQYF
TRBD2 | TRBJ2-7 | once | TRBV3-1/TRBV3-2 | TGTGCCAGCAGCCAAGAGGCGGGAGGGCCCGGGGAGCAGTACTTC | CASSQEAGGPGEQYF
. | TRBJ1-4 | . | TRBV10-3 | TGTGCCATCAGTGAGTCGTCAGGGATAAATGAAAAACTGTTTTTT | CAISESSGINEKLFF
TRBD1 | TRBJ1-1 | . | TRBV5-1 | TGCGCCAGCAGCTTGGATACCGGGACAGCGGGTGAAGCTTTCTTT | CASSLDTGTAGEAFF
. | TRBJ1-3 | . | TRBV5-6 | TGTGCCAGCAGCCAGGGCAACTCTGGAAACACCATATATTTT | CASSQGNSGNTIYF
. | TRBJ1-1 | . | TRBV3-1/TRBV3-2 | TGTGCCAGCAGCCTGGGGCGGTATGAAGCTTTCTTT | CASSLGRYEAFF